This T cell receptor (beta chain) was found in a study of T cells in Graves' hyperthyroidism and ophthalmopathy. The overall study: Upon initial diagnosis and before any treatment, peripheral blood was collected.

Regions amplified from RNA transcripts were the TCR beta CDR3 regions. The HTBI primer set drove a first-round RT-PCR of the TCR CDR3. TCRdb fed the multiplex PCR reads into MiXCR, producing one record per CDR3 protein. The sample gives about 290,000 distinct CDR3 sequences, roughly 19% of which show up once; 35% to 45% is in the top ten. Input material: blood. This receptor was taken from a man aged 45-65 years with Graves' ophthalmopathy.

CDR3 DNA sequence: TGCAGTGCACATCAGAATCAAGAGACCCAGTACTTC. It codes for CSAHQNQETQYF. The chain joins TRBV20-1 to TRBJ2-5; D is unresolved. Looked up from germline, CDR1 is DFQATT and CDR2 is SNEGSKA (reference sequence). The CDR3 totals 12 residues. Trimming took 6 bases from V and 2 from J, leaving 10 bases between them.